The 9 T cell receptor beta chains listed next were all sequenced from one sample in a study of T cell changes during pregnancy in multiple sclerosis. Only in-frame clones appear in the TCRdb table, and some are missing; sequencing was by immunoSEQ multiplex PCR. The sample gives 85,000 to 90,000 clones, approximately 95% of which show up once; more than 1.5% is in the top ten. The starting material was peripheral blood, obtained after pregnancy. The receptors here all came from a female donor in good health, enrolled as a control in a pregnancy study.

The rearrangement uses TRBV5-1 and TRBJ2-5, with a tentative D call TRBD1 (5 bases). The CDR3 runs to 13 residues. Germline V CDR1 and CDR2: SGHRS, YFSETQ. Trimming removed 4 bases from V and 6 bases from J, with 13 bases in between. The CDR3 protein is CASSQQGTKTQYF. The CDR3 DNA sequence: TGCGCCAGCAGCCAGCAGGGAACCAAGACCCAGTACTTC. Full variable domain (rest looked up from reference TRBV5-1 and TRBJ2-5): KAGVTQTPRYLIKTRGQQVTLSCSPISGHRSVSWYQQTPGQGLQFLFEYFSETQRNKGNFPGRFSGRQFSNSRSEMNVSTLELGDSALYLCASSQQGTKTQYFGPGTRLLVL.

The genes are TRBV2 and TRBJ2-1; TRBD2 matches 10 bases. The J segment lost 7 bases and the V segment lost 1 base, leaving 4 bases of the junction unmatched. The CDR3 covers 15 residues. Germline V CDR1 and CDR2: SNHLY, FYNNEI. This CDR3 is CASSEGTSGNNEQFF. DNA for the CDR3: TGTGCCAGCAGTGAAGGCACTAGCGGGAATAATGAGCAGTTCTTC. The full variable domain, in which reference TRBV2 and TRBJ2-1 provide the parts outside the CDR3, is EPEVTQTPSHQVTQMGQEVILRCVPISNHLYFYWYRQILGQKVEFLVSFYNNEISEKSEIFDDQFSVERPDGSNFTLKIRSTKLEDSAMYFCASSEGTSGNNEQFFGPGTRLTVL.

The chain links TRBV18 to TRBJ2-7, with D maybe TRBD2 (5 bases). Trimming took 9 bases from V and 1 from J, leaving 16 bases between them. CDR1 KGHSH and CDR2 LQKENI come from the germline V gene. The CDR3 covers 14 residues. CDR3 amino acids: CASRDPVLSYEQYF. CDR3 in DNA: TGTGCCAGTCGGGATCCAGTCCTATCCTACGAGCAGTACTTC.

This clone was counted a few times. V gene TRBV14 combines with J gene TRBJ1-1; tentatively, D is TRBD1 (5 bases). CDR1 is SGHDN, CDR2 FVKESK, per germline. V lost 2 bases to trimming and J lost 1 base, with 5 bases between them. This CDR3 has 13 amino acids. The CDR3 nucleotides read TGTGCCAGCAGCCAAACAGGGAACACTGAAGCTTTCTTT. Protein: CASSQTGNTEAFF.

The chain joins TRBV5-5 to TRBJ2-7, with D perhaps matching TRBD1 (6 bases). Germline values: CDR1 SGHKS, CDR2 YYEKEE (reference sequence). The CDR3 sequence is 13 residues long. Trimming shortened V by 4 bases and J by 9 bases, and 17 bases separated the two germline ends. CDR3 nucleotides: TGTGCCAGCAGCGGGGGCCTACAGGAACGGCAGTACTTC. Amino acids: CASSGGLQERQYF.

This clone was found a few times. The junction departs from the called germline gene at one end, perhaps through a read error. The CDR3 DNA reads as TGTGCCAGCAGAGAAGACAGGGGATACTATGGCTACACCTTC. This codes for CASREDRGYYGYTF. The V gene is TRBV2, the J gene TRBJ1-2, with 8 bases aligning to TRBD1. This CDR3 has 14 residues. CDR1 is SNHLY, CDR2 FYNNEI, per germline.

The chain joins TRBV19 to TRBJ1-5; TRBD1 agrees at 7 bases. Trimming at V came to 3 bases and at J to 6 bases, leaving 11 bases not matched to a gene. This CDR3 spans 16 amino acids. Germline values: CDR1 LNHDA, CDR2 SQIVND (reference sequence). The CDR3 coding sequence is TGTGCCAGTAGTATCCTCCCCGACAGGGCGGGTCAGCCCCAGCATTTT. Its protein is CASSILPDRAGQPQHF.

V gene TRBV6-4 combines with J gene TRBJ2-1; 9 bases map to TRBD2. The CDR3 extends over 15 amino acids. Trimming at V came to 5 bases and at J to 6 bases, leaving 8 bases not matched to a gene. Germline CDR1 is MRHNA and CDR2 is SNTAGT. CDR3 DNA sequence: TGTGCCAGCAGTTATCTAGCGGGGCACCCCAATGAGCAGTTCTTC. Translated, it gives CASSYLAGHPNEQFF.

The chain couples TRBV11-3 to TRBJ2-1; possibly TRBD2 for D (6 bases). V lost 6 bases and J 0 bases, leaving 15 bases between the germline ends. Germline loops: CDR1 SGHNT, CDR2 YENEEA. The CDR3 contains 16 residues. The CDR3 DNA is TGTGCCAGCAGTTCCACCGGGAGCGTCTCCTACAATGAGCAGTTCTTC. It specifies CASSSTGSVSYNEQFF.